A single sample is the source of the 11 T cell receptor beta chains below, sequenced in a study of T cell repertoires in cytomegalovirus infection. For these TCRs, the target antigens are not known. TCRdb re-called the reads through MiXCR, storing one row per CDR3 protein. The data show about 900,000 distinct CDR3 sequences, around a third seen once. The source material was cultured CD8+ T cells from PBMCs, sampled from culture after CMV antigen stimulation. Source of these receptors: a human donor in good health (CMV status not recorded). Some clones in this sample may be carry-over from other donors' samples.

The chain employs TRBV6-2 or TRBV6-3 and TRBJ2-4, with a weak D call TRBD1 (5 bases). The CDR3 runs to 17 residues. Trimming removed 6 bases at V and 0 bases at J, with 18 bases between. Germline assignment: CDR1 MNHEY and CDR2 SVGEGT. The CDR3 loop reads CASSWKGILLAKNIQYF. Here the CDR3 DNA reads TGTGCCAGCAGCTGGAAGGGGATCCTACTAGCCAAAAACATTCAGTACTTC.

The gene calls are TRBV4-1 and TRBJ2-2, with TRBD1 matching over 10 bases. Germline V gene data show CDR1 as MGHRA and CDR2 as YSYEKL. The CDR3 sequence is 18 residues long. The junction had 12 bases not matched to a gene; V was cut back by 4 bases and J by 4 bases. CDR3 amino acids: CASSLSPPGQGPTGELFF. The CDR3 DNA follows: TGCGCCAGCAGCCTGAGCCCCCCGGGACAGGGGCCCACCGGGGAGCTGTTTTTT.

This clonotype was seen more than once but under ten times. This chain connects TRBV28 to TRBJ2-2; the D gene is possibly TRBD2 (5 bases). The CDR3 contains 14 residues. Trimming took off 6 bases at V and 3 bases at J, with 11 bases between the two ends. The germline V gene encodes CDR1 MDHEN and CDR2 SYDVKM. CDR3 DNA sequence: TGTGCCAGCAGGCCCCTAGCATACACCGGGGAGCTGTTTTTT. Its translation is CASRPLAYTGELFF.

The chain combines TRBV20-1 with TRBJ1-5, with 7 positions matching TRBD1. Trimming removed 5 bases from V and 6 bases from J; junction bases left unmatched: 10. CDR1 and CDR2 (germline): DFQATT, SNEGSKA (reference sequence). The CDR3 has 14 residues. The CDR3 spells CSAAERQGSQPQHF. The CDR3 region has the DNA TGCAGTGCTGCCGAAAGACAGGGTTCTCAGCCCCAGCATTTT.

The genes are TRBV6-5 and TRBJ2-1; a weak D match, TRBD2 (6 bases). This CDR3 contains 16 residues. V was pared by 0 bases and J by 1 base, with 10 bases between. Looked up from germline, CDR1 is MNHEY and CDR2 is SVGAGI. CDR3 residues: CASSYSGGTSYNEQFF. CDR3 coding DNA: TGTGCCAGCAGTTACTCGGGGGGAACGTCCTACAATGAGCAGTTCTTC.

This clonotype has just a few counts. The V call is TRBV12-3 or TRBV12-4, the J call TRBJ2-4, with D unclear. Trimming shortened V by 8 bases and J by 3 bases, and 14 bases separated the two germline ends. The CDR3 has 14 amino acids. CDR3 bases: TGTGCCAGCTCCTCGGACGGATACAAAAACATTCAGTACTTC. Its protein is CASSSDGYKNIQYF.

This chain links TRBV2 with TRBJ2-6; 8 bases fit TRBD1. CDR1 SNHLY and CDR2 FYNNEI come from the germline V gene. V shed 4 bases and J 2 bases; nucleotides not matched to a gene: 7. The CDR3 length is 17 residues. CDR3 nucleotides: TGTGCCAGCAGTGGTACAGGGGGGCGAGCTGGGGCCAACGTCCTGACTTTC. It encodes CASSGTGGRAGANVLTF.

The count of this clonotype is one. This chain links TRBV29-1 with TRBJ2-1; 11 bases align to TRBD1. The CDR3 has 17 amino acids. Losses at the gene ends were 6 bases for V and 6 bases for J; bases not matched to a gene: 16. Germline-derived CDR1 and CDR2 are SQVTM and ANQGSEA. The CDR3, as DNA: TGCAGCGTCACGGGACAGGGGGTGATGGATACCTGCAATGAGCAGTTCTTC. Protein product: CSVTGQGVMDTCNEQFF.

The chain combines TRBV7-9 with TRBJ2-3; D possibly matches TRBD1 or TRBD2 (5 bases each). The CDR3 covers 15 residues. The germline V gene has CDR1 SEHNR and CDR2 FQNEAQ (reference sequence). The V end lost 0 bases, the J end lost 4 bases, and 11 bases lay between the germline ends. CDR3 amino acids: CASSLAWGKADTQYF. The CDR3 nucleotides are TGTGCCAGCAGCTTAGCCTGGGGGAAGGCAGATACGCAGTATTTT.

The genes are TRBV10-3 and TRBJ2-3; D ambiguous. Germline loops: CDR1 ENHRY, CDR2 SYGVKD. V lost 2 bases and J 1 base, leaving 10 bases between the germline ends. The CDR3 loop spans 15 amino acids. CDR3 nucleotide sequence: TGTGCCATCAGTGAGGGACCCGCAGGCACAGATACGCAGTATTTT. Its translation: CAISEGPAGTDTQYF.

The rearrangement joins TRBV7-4 to TRBJ1-4; no clear D. The germline CDR1 and CDR2 sequences are SGHVT and SQSDAQ. The CDR3 runs to 14 residues. Trimming pared 4 bases from V and 0 bases from J, leaving 6 bases between. The CDR3 DNA reads TGTGCCAGCAGCTCGAGCCCAACTAATGAAAAACTGTTTTTT. It specifies CASSSSPTNEKLFF. Based on the CDR3 plus reference TRBV7-4 and TRBJ1-4, the full variable domain is GAGVSQSPRYKVAKRGRDVALRCDSISGHVTLYWYRQTLGQGSEVLTYSQSDAQRDKSGRPSGRFSAERPERSVSTLKIQRTEQGDSAVYLCASSSSPTNEKLFFGSGTQLSVL.